A single sample is the source of the 17 T cell receptor beta chains below, sequenced in a study of blood T cell repertoires in COVID-19. Only in-frame clones appear in the TCRdb table, and some are missing; sequencing was by immunoSEQ multiplex PCR. The sample lists 300,000 to 350,000 clones; approximately 90% were seen once. The sample consisted of peripheral blood. All receptors derive from a woman aged 25-40 years with COVID-19, enrolled during active disease.

This chain uses TRBV14 with TRBJ2-1; TRBD1 aligns across 10 bases. Per the germline V gene, CDR1 is SGHDN and CDR2 is FVKESK. V was clipped by 4 bases and J by 7 bases; unmatched bases: 10. This CDR3 has 16 amino acids. For the CDR3, the DNA is TGTGCCAGCAGCCCACTGGGACAGGGGCCGGGGAATGAGCAGTTCTTC. As protein: CASSPLGQGPGNEQFF.

The chain combines TRBV6-2 or TRBV6-3 with TRBJ2-7, with 7 bases fitting TRBD2. The germline CDR1 and CDR2 sequences are MNHEY and SVGEGT. V gave up 4 bases and J gave up 5 bases; unmatched junction bases: 11. The CDR3 covers 15 residues. This CDR3 reads CASSWPVGGRDEQYF. The DNA of the CDR3 is TGTGCCAGCAGTTGGCCGGTTGGGGGGAGGGACGAGCAGTACTTC.

The rearrangement uses TRBV19 and TRBJ1-5, with a tentative D call TRBD1 (5 bases). The CDR3 runs 15 residues. V shed 0 bases and J shed 5 bases, with 11 bases lying between them. The germline CDR1 and CDR2 sequences are LNHDA and SQIVND (reference sequence). The CDR3, as DNA: TGTGCCAGTAGTATAGAGGGGCCTATTTATCAGCCCCAGCATTTT. The encoded protein is CASSIEGPIYQPQHF.

The chain combines TRBV28 with TRBJ2-3; the D is unclear. Trimming cost V 2 bases and J 2 bases, with 5 bases left between them. CDR1 is MDHEN and CDR2 is SYDVKM in the germline V gene. The CDR3 has 13 amino acids. CDR3 nucleotides: TGTGCCAGCAGTTTACAGATCACAGATACGCAGTATTTT. Translation: CASSLQITDTQYF. Filled out from reference TRBV28 and TRBJ2-3, the complete variable domain reads DVKVTQSSRYLVKRTGEKVFLECVQDMDHENMFWYRQDPGLGLRLIYFSYDVKMKEKGDIPEGYSVSREKKERFSLILESASTNQTSMYLCASSLQITDTQYFGPGTRLTVL.

This chain connects TRBV5-1 to TRBJ1-2; 9 nucleotides match TRBD1. Germline V gene lookup returns CDR1 SGHRS and CDR2 YFSETQ. Trimming removed 4 bases from V and 8 bases from J; junction bases left unmatched: 12. The CDR3 has 15 residues. The CDR3 sequence: CASSGGTGFPRGYTF. CDR3 sequence (DNA): TGCGCCAGCAGCGGCGGGACAGGGTTTCCTAGGGGCTACACCTTC.

V gene TRBV5-1 combines with J gene TRBJ1-6; 8 nucleotides line up with TRBD1. CDR1 is SGHRS, CDR2 YFSETQ, per germline. The trim removed 0 bases at V and 8 bases at J, leaving 1 base unmatched. CDR3 size: 14 residues. The CDR3 protein is CASSLATGDSPLHF. CDR3 nucleotide sequence: TGCGCCAGCAGCTTGGCGACAGGGGATTCACCCCTCCACTTT.

This chain links TRBV3-1 (or the pseudogene TRBV3-2) with TRBJ2-3; TRBD2 agrees at 12 bases. The germline V gene has CDR1 LGHDT and CDR2 YNNKEL (reference sequence). Trimming cost V 1 base and J 0 bases; bases outside gene matches: 8. This CDR3 contains 19 residues. The CDR3 protein is CASSQVGLAGGPSTDTQYF. In DNA, the CDR3 is TGTGCCAGCAGCCAAGTTGGGCTAGCGGGAGGGCCCAGCACAGATACGCAGTATTTT.

In its sample, this clone was seen once. The chain has TRBV6-1 and TRBJ1-1; D is perhaps TRBD1 (6 bases). Germline CDR1 is MNHNS and CDR2 is SASEGT. V lost 3 bases to trimming and J lost 8 bases, with 16 bases between them. The CDR3 consists of 14 residues. The CDR3 nucleotides read TGTGCCAGCAGTGATTATATGGGGGGGGCGGAAGCTTTCTTT. Translating gives CASSDYMGGAEAFF.

This clone was recorded only once. J is TRBJ2-3 and V is TRBV15; perhaps TRBD2 as D (6 bases). Germline-derived CDR1 and CDR2 are LNHNV and YYDKDF (reference sequence). This CDR3 contains 16 residues. V lost 0 bases, J lost 0 bases, and 10 bases lay in between. This CDR3 reads CATSRDSSGSTDTQYF. CDR3 coding DNA: TGTGCCACCAGCAGAGATAGTAGCGGAAGCACAGATACGCAGTATTTT.

The genes are TRBV7-3 and TRBJ1-1; D gene uncertain. Trimming removed 1 base at V and 7 bases at J, with 10 bases between. The CDR3 runs 13 residues. CDR1 is SGHTA, CDR2 FQGTGA, per germline. The CDR3 DNA is TGTGCCAGCAGCTTAAGCCCGACGGGTGAAGCTTTCTTT. Protein: CASSLSPTGEAFF. Drawing the rest from reference TRBV7-3 and TRBJ1-1, the complete variable domain is GAGVSQTPSNKVTEKGKYVELRCDPISGHTALYWYRQSLGQGPEFLIYFQGTGAADDSGLPNDRFFAVRPEGSVSTLKIQRTERGDSAVYLCASSLSPTGEAFFGQGTRLTVV.

This chain connects TRBV5-8 to TRBJ1-5; D ambiguous. CDR1 is SGHTS and CDR2 is YDEGEE in the germline V gene. Between the trimmed V and J ends, which lost 1 base and 5 bases, there was a span of 7 bases. There are 13 residues in the CDR3. Written as DNA, the CDR3 is TGTGCCAGCAGCTTGAACTTGGATCAGCCCCAGCATTTT. Protein: CASSLNLDQPQHF.

This chain joins TRBV7-2 and TRBJ2-2; D is perhaps TRBD2 (5 bases). The CDR3 is made up of 16 amino acids. V lost 2 bases and J 0 bases, leaving 10 bases between the germline ends. Germline CDR1 reads SGHTA; CDR2 reads FQGNSA. The CDR3 coding sequence is TGTGCCAGCAGCTTATATAGCGCGTCGAACACCGGGGAGCTGTTTTTT. This codes for CASSLYSASNTGELFF.

The chain joins TRBV10-3 to TRBJ2-3; 7 positions agree with TRBD1. The V segment lost 6 bases and the J segment 2 bases; nucleotides outside the gene matches: 5. There are 14 residues in the CDR3. CDR1 and CDR2 from the germline V gene are ENHRY and SYGVKD. The CDR3 DNA is TGTGCCATCAGGGCCGGGACAGCCACAGATACGCAGTATTTT. Its translation: CAIRAGTATDTQYF.

V is TRBV5-4 and J is TRBJ2-1, with TRBD1 identical over 7 bases. This CDR3 has 16 residues. CDR1 and CDR2 (germline): SGHNT, YYREEE (reference sequence). Losses at the gene ends were 4 bases for V and 6 bases for J; bases not matched to a gene: 13. For the CDR3, the DNA is TGTGCCAGCAGCCCTACCAACAGGGGAAGGGTCAATGAGCAGTTCTTC. This sequence encodes CASSPTNRGRVNEQFF. Using reference TRBV5-4 and TRBJ2-1 for the parts outside the CDR3, the full variable domain is ETGVTQSPTHLIKTRGQQVTLRCSSQSGHNTVSWYQQALGQGPQFIFQYYREEENGRGNFPPRFSGLQFPNYSSELNVNALELDDSALYLCASSPTNRGRVNEQFFGPGTRLTVL.

The rearrangement links TRBV6-6 to TRBJ2-7; 9 bases align to TRBD1. Germline V gene lookup returns CDR1 MNHNY and CDR2 SVGAGI (reference sequence). The CDR3 runs to 13 residues. V lost 6 bases and J lost 6; bases outside the gene matches: 6. CDR3 in amino acids: CASRPTGGAEQYF. The CDR3 DNA follows: TGTGCCAGCAGACCTACAGGGGGCGCCGAGCAGTACTTC.

This chain joins TRBV27 and TRBJ1-2; TRBD1 aligns across 7 bases. The CDR3 totals 13 residues. Germline CDR1 MNHEY, CDR2 SMNVEV (reference sequence). V was pared by 4 bases and J by 4 bases, with 3 bases of the junction left unmatched. As DNA, the CDR3 is TGTGCCAGCAGTTCGACAGGGTTCTATGGCTACACCTTC. Translating gives CASSSTGFYGYTF.

The genes are TRBV21-1 and TRBJ1-6. TRBV21-1 has pseudogene status. This CDR3 comprises 17 residues. The CDR3 nucleotides read TGTGCCAGCAGCAAAAGACCTGCCGGTCCGGACTATTCACCCCTCCACTTT. Its translation is CASSKRPAGPDYSPLHF.